This TCR beta chain was recovered during a study of blood T cells in healthy people across ages. This clonotype has just a few counts. Around 9.5 milliliters of peripheral blood were drawn from each donor. V was pared by 4 bases and J by 7 bases, with 11 bases of the junction left unmatched. CDR3 length: 15 amino acids. Primers used in a second PCR of roughly 6 to 12 cycles were a sample-barcoded 5' primer and a J-beta primer mix. TCRdb reprocessed the 5' RACE reads with MiXCR, giving one entry per CDR3 protein. The sample consists of roughly 1.5 million distinct CDR3 sequences, roughly 43% of them appearing once.

This rearrangement joins TRBV12-3 or TRBV12-4 to TRBJ1-2; TRBD1 aligns across 8 bases. Material: blood. This clonotype originated in a woman under 30 in good health. CDR3 loop: CASSSKDRGDGGYTF. As DNA, the CDR3 is TGTGCCAGCAGTTCCAAAGACAGGGGAGACGGTGGCTACACCTTC.